The entry that follows covers one T cell receptor beta chain sequence. The antigen remains undetermined. Assay: immunoSEQ multiplex PCR; the TCRdb copy retains only in-frame clones and omits some. The top ten hold approximately 1.5% of the sample, which has 100,000 to 150,000 clones, about 96% seen once. This sample is part of a study of cytomegalovirus exposure and HLA in healthy donors. Study-level findings and limits: According to the study, 150 to 200 TCR beta chains were cytomegalovirus-associated. The classifier reportedly diagnosed cytomegalovirus status with high sensitivity and specificity. Researchers reported that a few CMV-associated chains were confirmed in vitro as CMV antigen-specific.

The germline gives CDR1 KGHSH, CDR2 LQKENI. The CDR3 extends over 20 amino acids. With 1 base clipped from V and 4 bases from J, the junction kept 19 bases outside the gene matches. Sequencing input: PBMCs. The chain employs TRBV18 and TRBJ1-2; 9 nucleotides align to TRBD1. This sequence was found in a man aged 18 to 29 in good health and CMV-seronegative. This chain's CDR3 is CASSPLNPGTGHFSSYGYTF. The CDR3 DNA sequence: TGTGCCAGCTCACCACTAAATCCCGGGACAGGGCATTTTTCCTCCTATGGCTACACCTTC. Full variable domain (rest looked up from reference TRBV18 and TRBJ1-2): NAGVMQNPRHLVRRRGQEARLRCSPMKGHSHVYWYRQLPEEGLKFMVYLQKENIIDESGMPKERFSAEFPKEGPSILRIQQVVRGDSAAYFCASSPLNPGTGHFSSYGYTFGSGTRLTVV.